This T cell receptor beta chain comes out of a study of blood T cell repertoires in COVID-19 (dated by TCRdb to about 2020). Broadly, across the study: Collaborator samples came from the United States, Italy and Spain and covered acute and convalescent phases of COVID-19. HLA class I and class II types, where available, came from metadata supplied by the sample provider rather than from assay-based typing. A freely available public database, intended as a resource for researchers studying the immune response to SARS-CoV-2, is where the repertoires were released. The prospective study material was composed of cDNA or gDNA derived from T cells, B-cell-depleted T cells, or PBMCs. Deeply sampled blood TCRbeta repertoires from subjects exposed to, actively infected with, or recovered from COVID-19 were included in the dataset. Sample metadata almost always included a de-identified subject ID, COVID-19 status, age in years and sex. Samples came from the ongoing ImmuneRACE study (first 160 participants) plus 1,254 subjects from 6 global collaborators. On the study overall, not on this receptor specifically: Clinical and demographic metadata were provided uncurated, with the amount varying by source and participant.

Points on this clone: The antigen it binds to is not known. Base qualities are not provided; no much larger clone lies one nucleotide away.

TCRbeta CDR3 regions were amplified from genomic DNA by means of the immunoSEQ Assay, a bias-controlled multiplex PCR. In the authors' own workflow: The number of nucleated cells in each sample was estimated from the amplification of reference gene primers within the assay. Sequence reads were collapsed and filtered to measure the absolute abundance of every unique TCRbeta CDR3 rearrangement. Productive Simpson clonality was computed per sample as the square root of Simpson's diversity index over productive rearrangements. In its TCRdb copy, this immuneACCESS table keeps in-frame sequences only and misses some clones. Where compared with another copy, unresolved V genes explain less than half of these, and the others have no known cause. V and J calls and clone size come straight from that table; D and trimming were deduced from the DNA. In all, the sample holds 120,000 or so clones, and roughly nine tenths of those were seen once. The ten top clones hold more than 3% of the sample.

V is trimmed back by 4 bases and J by 1 base, and the junction contains 5 bases that no gene match accounts for. Including the terminal cysteine and phenylalanine, the CDR3 comprises 15 residues. Only the CDR3 DNA is retained, 45 bases long and in frame from the first base. CDR1 and CDR2 were assigned from the germline V gene as MGHDK and SYGVNS. Each collaborating institution followed its own protocols to collect whole blood in K2EDTA tubes. Collaborator samples were shipped for TCRbeta analysis as frozen whole blood, isolated PBMCs, or DNA extracted from either sample type. The chain couples TRBV25-1 to TRBJ2-3; TRBD1 agrees with 7 junctional bases. The sequenced material came from peripheral blood. This TCR was sampled from a man aged 45-60 years with active COVID-19. The nucleotide sequence reads as follows: TGTGCCAGCAGTGCCCCAGGGGGACGCACAGATACGCAGTATTTT. Its translation reads: CASSAPGGRTDTQYF.